This TCR beta chain stems from a study of vaccination and CD4 T cells after COVID-19. Study information: Convalescent donors were composed of six males and four females, of whom two were Hispanic.

The Oncomine TCR Beta short-read assay was what sequenced the DNA obtained from cultured CD4+ T cells. Using its own MiXCR run on the PCR reads, TCRdb lists one record per CDR3 protein. The table lists 13,000 to 15,000 distinct CDR3 sequences, roughly 29% of them singletons, with roughly a fifth in the top ten. Treatment in this sample: approximately nine-day PBMC culture with coronavirus spike peptide pools or control peptides (ViraFEST assay). In the case of this clonotype: What it binds is unknown.

The CDR3 consists of 15 residues. Trimming took 4 bases from V and 2 from J, leaving 16 bases between them. CDR1 and CDR2 from the germline V gene are DFQATT and SNEGSKA (reference sequence). The sequence was obtained from a human donor with COVID-19. Material: cultured CD4+ T cells from blood. The rearrangement joins TRBV20-1 to TRBJ2-3; the D gene is possibly TRBD2 (6 bases). CDR3 region: CSATPRAGFTDTQYF. CDR3 in DNA: TGCAGTGCTACCCCCAGGGCGGGGTTCACAGATACGCAGTATTTT.